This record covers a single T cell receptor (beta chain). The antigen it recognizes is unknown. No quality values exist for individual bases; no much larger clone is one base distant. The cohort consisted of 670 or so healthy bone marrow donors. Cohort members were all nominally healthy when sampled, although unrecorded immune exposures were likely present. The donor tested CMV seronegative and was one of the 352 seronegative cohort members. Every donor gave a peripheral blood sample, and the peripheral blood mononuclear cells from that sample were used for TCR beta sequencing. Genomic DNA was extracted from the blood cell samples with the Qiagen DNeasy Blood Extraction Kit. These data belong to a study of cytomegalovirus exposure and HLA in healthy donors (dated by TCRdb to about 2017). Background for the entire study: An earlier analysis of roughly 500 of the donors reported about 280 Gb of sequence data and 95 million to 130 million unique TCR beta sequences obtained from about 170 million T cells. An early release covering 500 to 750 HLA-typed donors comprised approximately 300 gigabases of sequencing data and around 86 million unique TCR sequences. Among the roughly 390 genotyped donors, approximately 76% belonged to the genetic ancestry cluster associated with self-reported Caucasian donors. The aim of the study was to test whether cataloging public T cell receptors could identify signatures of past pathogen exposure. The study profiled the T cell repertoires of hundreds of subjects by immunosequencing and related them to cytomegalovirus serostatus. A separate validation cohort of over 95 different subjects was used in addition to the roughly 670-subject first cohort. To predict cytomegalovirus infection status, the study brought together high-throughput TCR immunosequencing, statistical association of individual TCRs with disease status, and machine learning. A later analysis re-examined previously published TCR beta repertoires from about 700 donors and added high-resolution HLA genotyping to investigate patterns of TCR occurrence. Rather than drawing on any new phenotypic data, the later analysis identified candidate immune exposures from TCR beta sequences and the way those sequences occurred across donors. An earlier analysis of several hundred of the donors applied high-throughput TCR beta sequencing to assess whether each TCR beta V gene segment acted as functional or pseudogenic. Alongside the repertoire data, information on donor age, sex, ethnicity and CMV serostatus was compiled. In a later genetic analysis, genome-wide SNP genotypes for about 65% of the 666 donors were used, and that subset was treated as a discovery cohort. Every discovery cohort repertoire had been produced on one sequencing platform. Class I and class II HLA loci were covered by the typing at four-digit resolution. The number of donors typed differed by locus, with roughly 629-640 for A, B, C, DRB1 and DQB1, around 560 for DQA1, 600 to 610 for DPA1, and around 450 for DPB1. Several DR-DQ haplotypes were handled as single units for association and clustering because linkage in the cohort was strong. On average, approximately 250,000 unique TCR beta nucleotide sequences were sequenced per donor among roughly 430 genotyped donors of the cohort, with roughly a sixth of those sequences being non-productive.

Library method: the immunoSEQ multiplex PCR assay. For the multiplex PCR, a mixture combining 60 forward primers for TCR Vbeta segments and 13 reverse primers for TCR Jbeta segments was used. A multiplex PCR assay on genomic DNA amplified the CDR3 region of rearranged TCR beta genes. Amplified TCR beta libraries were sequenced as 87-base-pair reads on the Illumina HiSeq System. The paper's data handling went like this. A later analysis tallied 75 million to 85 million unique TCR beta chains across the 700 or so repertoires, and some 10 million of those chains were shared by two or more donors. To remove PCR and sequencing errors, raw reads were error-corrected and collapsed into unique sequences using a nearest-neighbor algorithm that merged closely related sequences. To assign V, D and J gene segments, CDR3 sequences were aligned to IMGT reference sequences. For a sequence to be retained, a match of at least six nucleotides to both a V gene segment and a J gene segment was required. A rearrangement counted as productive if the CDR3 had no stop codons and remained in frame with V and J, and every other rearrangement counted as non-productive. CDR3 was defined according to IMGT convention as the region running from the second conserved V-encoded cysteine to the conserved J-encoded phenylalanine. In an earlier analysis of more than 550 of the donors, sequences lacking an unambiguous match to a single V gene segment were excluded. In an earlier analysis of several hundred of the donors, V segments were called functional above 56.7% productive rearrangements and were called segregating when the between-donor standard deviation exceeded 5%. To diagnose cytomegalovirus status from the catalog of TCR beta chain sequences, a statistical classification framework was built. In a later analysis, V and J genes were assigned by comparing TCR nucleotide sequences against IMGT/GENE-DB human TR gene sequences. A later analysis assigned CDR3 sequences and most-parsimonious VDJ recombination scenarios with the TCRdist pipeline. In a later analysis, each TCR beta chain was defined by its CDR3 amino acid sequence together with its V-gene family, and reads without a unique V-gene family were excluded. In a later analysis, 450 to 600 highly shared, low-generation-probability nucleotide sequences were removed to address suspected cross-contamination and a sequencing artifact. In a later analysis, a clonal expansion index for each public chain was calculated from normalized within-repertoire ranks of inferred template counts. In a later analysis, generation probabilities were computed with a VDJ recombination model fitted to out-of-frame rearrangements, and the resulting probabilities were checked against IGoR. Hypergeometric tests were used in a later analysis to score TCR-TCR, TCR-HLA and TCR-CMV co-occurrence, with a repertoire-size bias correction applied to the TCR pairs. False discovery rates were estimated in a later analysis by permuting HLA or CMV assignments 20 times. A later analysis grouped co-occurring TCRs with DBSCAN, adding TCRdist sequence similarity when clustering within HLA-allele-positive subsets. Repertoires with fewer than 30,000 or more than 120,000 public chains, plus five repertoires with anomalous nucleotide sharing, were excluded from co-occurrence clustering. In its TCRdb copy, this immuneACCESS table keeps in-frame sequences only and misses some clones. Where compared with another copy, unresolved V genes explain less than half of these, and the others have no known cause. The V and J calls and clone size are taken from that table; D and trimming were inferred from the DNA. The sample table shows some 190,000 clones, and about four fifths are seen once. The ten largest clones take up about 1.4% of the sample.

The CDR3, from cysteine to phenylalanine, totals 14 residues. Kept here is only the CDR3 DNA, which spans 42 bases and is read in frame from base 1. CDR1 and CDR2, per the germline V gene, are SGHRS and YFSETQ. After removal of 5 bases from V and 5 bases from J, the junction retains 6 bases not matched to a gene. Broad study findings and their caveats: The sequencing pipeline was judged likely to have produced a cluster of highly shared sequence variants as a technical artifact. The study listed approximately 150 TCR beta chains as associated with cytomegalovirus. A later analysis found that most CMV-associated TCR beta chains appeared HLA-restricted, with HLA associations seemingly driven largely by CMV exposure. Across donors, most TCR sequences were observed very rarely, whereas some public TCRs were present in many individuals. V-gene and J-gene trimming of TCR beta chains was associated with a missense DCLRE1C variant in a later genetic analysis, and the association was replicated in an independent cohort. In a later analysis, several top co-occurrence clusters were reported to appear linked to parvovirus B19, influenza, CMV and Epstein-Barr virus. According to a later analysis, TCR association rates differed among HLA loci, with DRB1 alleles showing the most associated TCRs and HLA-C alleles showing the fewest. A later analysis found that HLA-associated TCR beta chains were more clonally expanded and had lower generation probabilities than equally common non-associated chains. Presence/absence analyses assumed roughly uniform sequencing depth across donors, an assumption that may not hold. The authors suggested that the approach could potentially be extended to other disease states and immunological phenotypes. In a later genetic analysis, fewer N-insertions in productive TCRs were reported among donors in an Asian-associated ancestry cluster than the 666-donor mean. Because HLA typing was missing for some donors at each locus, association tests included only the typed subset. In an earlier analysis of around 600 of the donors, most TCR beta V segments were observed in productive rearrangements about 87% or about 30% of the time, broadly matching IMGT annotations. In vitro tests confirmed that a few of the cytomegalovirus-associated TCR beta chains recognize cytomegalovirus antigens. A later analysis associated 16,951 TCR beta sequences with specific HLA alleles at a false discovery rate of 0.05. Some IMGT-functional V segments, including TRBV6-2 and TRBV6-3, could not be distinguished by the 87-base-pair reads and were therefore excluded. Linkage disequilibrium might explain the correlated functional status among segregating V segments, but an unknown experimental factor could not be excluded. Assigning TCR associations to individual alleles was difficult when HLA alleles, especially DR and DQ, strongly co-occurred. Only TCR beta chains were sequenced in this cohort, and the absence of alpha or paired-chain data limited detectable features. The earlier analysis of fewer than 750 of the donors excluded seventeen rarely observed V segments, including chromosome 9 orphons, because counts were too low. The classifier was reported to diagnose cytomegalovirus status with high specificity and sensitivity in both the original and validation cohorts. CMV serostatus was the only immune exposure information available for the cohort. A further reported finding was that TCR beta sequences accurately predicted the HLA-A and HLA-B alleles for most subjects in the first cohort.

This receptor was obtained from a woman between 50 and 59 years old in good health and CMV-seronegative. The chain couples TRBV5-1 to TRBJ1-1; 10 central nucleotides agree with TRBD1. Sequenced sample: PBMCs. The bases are TGCGCCAGCAGGGCTCGGGACAGGGGTACTGAAGCTTTCTTT. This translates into CASRARDRGTEAFF.